There are a few counts of the clone carrying this T cell receptor beta chain. The target antigen is unknown. Germline V gives CDR1 SSHAT, CDR2 FNYEAQ (reference sequence). The V gene lost 3 bases and the J gene lost 9 bases, with 12 bases spanning the gap. The CDR3 runs 13 residues. These data come from a study of T-cell reconstitution after alpha-beta-depleted transplantation in children. The TCRbeta library was prepared with unique molecular identifiers. TCRdb reanalysed the PCR reads using MiXCR and keeps one entry per CDR3 protein. Among roughly 670,000 distinct CDR3 sequences listed, around 13% were seen once. Overall study findings and caveats: Several hundred expanded graft clones reportedly were the source of alpha-beta T cells about two months after transplant. Most T-cell counts and diversity one year after the transplant came from T cells that were newly produced. Surviving recipient T cells and thymic progenitors underlay high day-60 TCRbeta diversity in some patients.

The sequences come from PBMCs, collected before TCRalphabeta/CD19-depleted stem cell transplant. The rearrangement links TRBV7-7 to TRBJ2-1, with TRBD2 as a possible D gene (6 bases). This TCR came from a girl aged 2 to 10 with congenital amegakaryocytic thrombocytopenia, due to receive a stem cell transplant. The CDR3 spells CASSLGGPSEQFF. The CDR3 nucleotides are TGTGCCAGCAGCTTGGGGGGACCATCTGAGCAGTTCTTC.